A single sample gave rise to the 7 T cell receptor beta chains below, sequenced in a study of molecular identifiers for immune sequencing clone quantification. Using its own MiXCR run on the PCR reads, TCRdb lists one record per CDR3 protein. The sample has almost 20,000 distinct CDR3 sequences; about 21% are singletons. Sequencing used naive CD8+ T cells from blood, with Jurkat cell RNA spiked in. Subset here: FACS-sorted CD8+CD4-CCR7+CD45RA+ naive T cells. The receptor source for this set is a human donor in good health. Some libraries in this study had Jurkat cell RNA spiked in.

This chain connects TRBV5-6 to TRBJ2-7; possibly TRBD2 for D (6 bases). Per the germline V gene, CDR1 is SGHDT and CDR2 is YYEEEE. Trimming left V 6 bases short and J 3 bases short, with 16 bases between. The CDR3 has 14 residues. The CDR3 coding sequence is TGTGCCAGCAACGACCGGGACTTCATCTACGAGCAGTACTTC. This gives the protein CASNDRDFIYEQYF.

This clonotype was picked up many times. The chain recombines TRBV24-1 with TRBJ2-5; D gene uncertain. Trimming cost V 3 bases and J 7 bases, with 5 bases left between them. Germline-derived CDR1 and CDR2 are KGHDR and SFDVKD. The CDR3 is made up of 11 amino acids. This CDR3 is CATSDMWTQYF. The CDR3 coding sequence is TGTGCCACCAGTGATATGTGGACCCAGTACTTC.

This clonotype occurred many times. The DNA of the CDR3 is TGTGCCAGCACTGCGACAGGGGAGAGTTCACCCCTCCACTTT. Translating it yields CASTATGESSPLHF. V and J are TRBV12-3 or TRBV12-4 and TRBJ1-6, with 8 positions matching TRBD1. This CDR3 has 14 residues. V was pared by 7 bases and J by 9 bases, with 8 bases of the junction left unmatched.

V is TRBV19 and J is TRBJ2-2, with D possibly being TRBD2 (5 bases). V shed 3 bases and J shed 0 bases, with 8 bases lying between them. The germline gives CDR1 LNHDA, CDR2 SQIVND (reference sequence). The CDR3 consists of 15 residues. The CDR3 region is CASSMFGANTGELFF. In DNA, the CDR3 is TGTGCCAGTAGTATGTTCGGGGCGAACACCGGGGAGCTGTTTTTT.

The table lists this clonotype with many counts. The chain uses TRBV12-3 or TRBV12-4 and TRBJ2-7, with 8 bases that match TRBD1. This CDR3 region has 14 residues. V was pared by 1 base and J by 4 bases, with 3 bases of the junction left unmatched. CDR3 residues: CASSLGTGRYEQYF. In DNA, the CDR3 is TGTGCCAGCAGTTTAGGGACAGGGCGGTACGAGCAGTACTTC.

This chain uses TRBV7-2 with TRBJ2-1; D gene ambiguous. Germline V gene sequence: CDR1 SGHTA, CDR2 FQGNSA. CDR3 length: 15 amino acids. V was trimmed by 4 bases and J by 0 bases, leaving 10 bases between them. CDR3 sequence (DNA): TGTGCCAGCAGCTCGTCATCCAGCTCCTACAATGAGCAGTTCTTC. Protein product: CASSSSSSSYNEQFF.

Of note for this clonotype: A clone one base away is much larger, so this may be a read error. This chain uses TRBV28 with TRBJ2-1, with 7 bases aligning to TRBD1. CDR1 is MDHEN, CDR2 SYDVKM, per germline. This CDR3 region has 11 residues. CDR3 coding DNA: TGTGCCTGCAGTTTAGACAGGGTCGAATTCTTC. This encodes CACSLDRVEFF.